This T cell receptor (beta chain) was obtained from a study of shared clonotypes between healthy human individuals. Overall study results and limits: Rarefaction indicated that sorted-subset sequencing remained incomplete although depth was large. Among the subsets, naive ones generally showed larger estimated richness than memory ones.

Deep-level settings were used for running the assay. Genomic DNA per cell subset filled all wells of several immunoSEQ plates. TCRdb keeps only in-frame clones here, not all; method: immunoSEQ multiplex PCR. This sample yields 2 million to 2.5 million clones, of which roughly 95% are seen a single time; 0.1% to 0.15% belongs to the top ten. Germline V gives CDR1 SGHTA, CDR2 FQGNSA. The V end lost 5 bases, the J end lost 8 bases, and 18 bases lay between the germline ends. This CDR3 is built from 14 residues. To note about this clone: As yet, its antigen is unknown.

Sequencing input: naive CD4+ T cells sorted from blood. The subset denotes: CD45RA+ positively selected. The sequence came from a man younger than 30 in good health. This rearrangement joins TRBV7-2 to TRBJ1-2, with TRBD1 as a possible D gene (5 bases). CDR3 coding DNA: TGTGCCAGCAGCCCAATGGCAGGGCTCGGCGGCTACACCTTC. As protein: CASSPMAGLGGYTF.